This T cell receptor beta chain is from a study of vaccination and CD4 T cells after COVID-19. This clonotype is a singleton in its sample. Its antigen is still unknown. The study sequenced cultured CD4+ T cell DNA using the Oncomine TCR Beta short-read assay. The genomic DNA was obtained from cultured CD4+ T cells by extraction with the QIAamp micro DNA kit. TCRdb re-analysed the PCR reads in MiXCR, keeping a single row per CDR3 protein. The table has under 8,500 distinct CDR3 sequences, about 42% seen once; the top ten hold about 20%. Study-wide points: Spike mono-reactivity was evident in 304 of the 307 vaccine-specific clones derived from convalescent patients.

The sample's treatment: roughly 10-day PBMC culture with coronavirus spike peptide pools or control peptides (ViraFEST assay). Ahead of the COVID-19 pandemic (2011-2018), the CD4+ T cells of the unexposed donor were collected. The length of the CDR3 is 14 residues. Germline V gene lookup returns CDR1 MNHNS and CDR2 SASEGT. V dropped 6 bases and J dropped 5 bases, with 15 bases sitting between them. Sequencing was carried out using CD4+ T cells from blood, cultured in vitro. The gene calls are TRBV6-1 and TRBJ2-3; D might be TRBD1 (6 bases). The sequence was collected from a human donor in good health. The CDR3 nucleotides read TGTGCCAGCAGGCAACAGGGAGTTGGAGATACGCAGTATTTT. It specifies CASRQQGVGDTQYF.